This TCR beta chain was recorded in a study of CD8+ T cells in alopecia areata. Whole-study context: People stayed on tofacitinib for 6 to 18 months, then stopped the drug for 6 months.

The V end lost 5 bases, the J end lost 2 bases, and 15 bases lay between the germline ends. Germline CDR1 and CDR2: MNHEY and SVGAGI. The CDR3 runs to 15 residues. Worth noting for this clone: Its antigen remains unknown.

The sequencing template was cDNA reverse transcribed from extracted RNA. The protocol was immunoSEQ multiplex PCR, while the TCRdb copy is restricted to in-frame clones and leaves out a portion. The top ten clones hold roughly 0.93% of a sample with around 300,000 clones, around three fifths of them seen once. Treatment meaning: oral pan-JAK inhibitor, 5-10 mg twice daily. Individuals with alopecia areata gave both lesional scalp punch biopsies and peripheral blood for collection. Notes on the study in general: On tofacitinib, scalp clonality and expanded CD8+ clones among top 100 fell significantly.

J is TRBJ2-5 and V is TRBV6-5; D may be TRBD1 (5 bases). Sample: CD4+ T cells sorted from blood, taken at week 52, from a patient treated with tofacitinib. This clonotype was obtained from a human donor with alopecia areata. The CDR3 protein is CASSGTGHRQETQYF. In DNA, the CDR3 is TGTGCCAGCAGTGGAACCGGACACAGACAAGAGACCCAGTACTTC.